Listed below are T cell receptor beta chains from one sample, sequenced in a study of cytotoxic CD8 clonotypes in ibrutinib-treated CLL. Generated by immunoSEQ multiplex PCR, the TCRdb table keeps only in-frame clones and is missing some. The repertoire holds about 50,000 clones, with less than 85% as singletons. This specimen consisted of PBMCs, obtained after 24 months of ibrutinib treatment. The receptors shown here come from a human donor with chronic lymphocytic leukemia. The CDR3 runs from the conserved cysteine through the conserved F or W. The D gene is left open where the match is weak. Expanded clones are given a class, and other clones once, few, many or no size at all.

V gene	D gene	clone size	J gene	CDR3 protein	CDR3 DNA
TRBV10-3	.	.	TRBJ2-1	CAISEREPSLDEQFF	TGTGCCATCAGTGAGCGGGAGCCGTCATTGGATGAGCAGTTCTTC
TRBV7-9	.	.	TRBJ1-1	CASSLGMNTEAFF	TGTGCCAGCAGCTTAGGGATGAACACTGAAGCTTTCTTT
TRBV29-1	.	.	TRBJ2-3	CSVLGAGDTQYF	TGCAGCGTTCTGGGGGCAGGTGATACGCAGTATTTT
TRBV5-4	TRBD2	.	TRBJ2-2	CASNMGLGSNTGELFF	TGTGCCAGCAACATGGGACTAGGGTCGAACACCGGGGAGCTGTTTTTT
TRBV10-3	.	few	TRBJ2-7	CAISESTGGASYEQYF	TGTGCCATCAGTGAGTCTACTGGGGGAGCGTCCTACGAGCAGTACTTC
TRBV7-3	TRBD1	.	TRBJ2-2	CASSLTGGDRTGELFF	TGTGCCAGCAGCTTAACCGGAGGGGACAGGACCGGGGAGCTGTTTTTT
TRBV19	TRBD1	once	TRBJ2-7	CASRISGTGSTYEQYF	TGTGCCAGTAGGATATCCGGGACAGGGTCTACCTACGAGCAGTACTTC
TRBV2	.	.	TRBJ2-7	CASSALYEQYF	TGTGCCAGCAGCGCCCTCTACGAGCAGTACTTC
TRBV5-6	TRBD1	.	TRBJ2-2	CASSSTGAGELFF	TGTGCCAGCAGCTCCACAGGGGCCGGGGAGCTGTTTTTT
TRBV2	.	once	TRBJ2-3	CASSDGVAQTQYF	TGTGCCAGCAGCGATGGGGTGGCGCAAACGCAGTATTTT
TRBV19	TRBD1	few	TRBJ1-5	CASSGQGLSNQPQHF	TGTGCCAGTTCAGGACAGGGGCTGAGCAATCAGCCCCAGCATTTT
TRBV6-1	.	.	TRBJ1-2	CASSEAWGAGYGYTF	TGTGCCAGCAGTGAGGCGTGGGGCGCCGGCTATGGCTACACCTTC
TRBV5-1	TRBD2	.	TRBJ2-5	CASSLGILAGVEETQYF	TGCGCCAGCAGCTTGGGGATCCTAGCGGGAGTAGAAGAGACCCAGTACTTC
TRBV2	.	.	TRBJ1-5	CASTEGRARGQPQHF	TGTGCCAGCACCGAGGGGAGAGCAAGGGGCCAGCCCCAGCATTTT
TRBV2	.	.	TRBJ1-5	CASRRDGSNQPQHF	TGTGCCAGCAGAAGGGACGGTAGCAATCAGCCCCAGCATTTT
TRBV11-2	.	.	TRBJ2-2	CASKERADSGELFF	TGTGCCAGCAAGGAGCGGGCTGATTCCGGGGAGCTGTTTTTT
TRBV4-1	TRBD1	once	TRBJ1-6	CASSQPRQGTFNSPLHF	TGCGCCAGCAGCCAACCTAGACAGGGTACATTTAATTCACCCCTCCACTTT
TRBV7-9	.	.	TRBJ1-2	CASSVGSNYGYTF	TGTGCCAGCAGCGTGGGGTCGAACTATGGCTACACCTTC
TRBV4-3	.	.	TRBJ2-3	CASSLSSGDTQYF	TGCGCCAGCAGCCTAAGTTCGGGGGATACGCAGTATTTT
TRBV29-1	TRBD2	few	TRBJ2-1	CSVGGVVAGGLYNEQFF	TGCAGCGTTGGAGGGGTGGTAGCGGGAGGGTTGTACAATGAGCAGTTCTTC
TRBV6-1	TRBD1	.	TRBJ2-7	CASTYDRGRIYEQYF	TGTGCCAGCACCTACGACAGGGGGCGGATTTACGAGCAGTACTTC
TRBV9	TRBD2	.	TRBJ2-1	CASSPMSGRSGNEQFF	TGTGCCAGCAGCCCGATGAGCGGGAGATCCGGCAATGAGCAGTTCTTC
TRBV27	TRBD2	once	TRBJ2-7	CASSRLAGEGREQYF	TGTGCCAGCAGCCGACTAGCGGGAGAGGGTCGGGAGCAGTACTTC
TRBV21-1	.	.	TRBJ2-4	CASSVWTKEESKNIQYF	TGTGCCAGCAGCGTATGGACGAAGGAAGAATCCAAAAACATTCAGTACTTC
TRBV18	TRBD2	.	TRBJ2-1	CASSQTSGRKHEQFF	TGTGCCAGCTCACAGACTAGCGGGAGGAAACATGAGCAGTTCTTC
TRBV9	TRBD1	.	TRBJ2-5	CASSVDRGQETQYF	TGTGCCAGCAGCGTCGACAGGGGACAAGAGACCCAGTACTTC
TRBV5-5	.	.	TRBJ2-7	CASSSSWSRVGEQYF	TGTGCCAGCAGCTCCTCGTGGTCGAGGGTAGGCGAGCAGTACTTC
TRBV6-1	.	.	TRBJ2-2	CASSGLGGTGELFF	TGTGCCAGCAGTGGTCTGGGTGGTACCGGGGAGCTGTTTTTT
TRBV4-1	TRBD2	.	TRBJ2-1	CASSQVLTSGSSYNEQFF	TGCGCCAGCAGCCAAGTTTTAACTAGCGGGAGCTCCTACAATGAGCAGTTCTTC
TRBV14	TRBD2	.	TRBJ2-3	CASSQGAGIPDTQYF	TGTGCCAGCAGCCAAGGAGCGGGAATCCCAGATACGCAGTATTTT
TRBV7-2	TRBD1	.	TRBJ2-2	CASNPGQGWTGELFF	TGTGCCAGCAACCCCGGACAGGGATGGACCGGGGAGCTGTTTTTT
TRBV7-9	.	.	TRBJ2-5	CASSPEASGTQYF	TGTGCCAGCAGCCCCGAGGCCTCAGGCACCCAGTACTTC
TRBV4-1	TRBD1	few	TRBJ1-5	CASSHVTGTQPQHF	TGCGCCAGCAGCCACGTGACAGGGACTCAGCCCCAGCATTTT
TRBV13	TRBD1	.	TRBJ2-7	CASSPSGQGSSYEQYF	TGTGCCAGCAGCCCGAGCGGACAGGGGAGCTCCTACGAGCAGTACTTC
TRBV19	.	.	TRBJ2-6	CASSSRQARSGANVLTF	TGTGCCAGTAGTTCTCGACAGGCTCGCTCTGGGGCCAACGTCCTGACTTTC
TRBV4-1	.	.	TRBJ1-1	CASRFGGERSTEAFF	TGCGCCAGCAGGTTCGGGGGGGAGCGAAGCACTGAAGCTTTCTTT
TRBV19	.	.	TRBJ1-5	CASSMRGGISNQPQHF	TGTGCCAGTAGTATGAGAGGGGGGATTAGCAATCAGCCCCAGCATTTT
TRBV19	TRBD1	once	TRBJ1-1	CASSILGRAGGAYTEAFF	TGTGCCAGTAGTATACTAGGCCGGGCAGGGGGCGCATACACTGAAGCTTTCTTT
TRBV9	TRBD2	.	TRBJ2-5	CASSVKASGRGGETQYF	TGTGCCAGCAGCGTAAAGGCTAGCGGGAGGGGAGGGGAGACCCAGTACTTC
TRBV7-8	.	.	TRBJ2-7	CASSLGTGVYEQYF	TGTGCCAGCAGCTTAGGGACGGGAGTCTACGAGCAGTACTTC
TRBV14	.	.	TRBJ1-1	CASSQDLVGEAFF	TGTGCCAGCAGCCAAGATCTTGTGGGTGAAGCTTTCTTT
TRBV6-6	TRBD1	once	TRBJ2-7	CASSTPGQGAYEQYF	TGTGCCAGCAGTACACCGGGACAGGGGGCCTACGAGCAGTACTTC